These T cell receptor beta chains were read from a single sample in a study of CD8+ T cells in alopecia areata. The table came from immunoSEQ multiplex PCR; TCRdb's copy has only in-frame clones and leaves some out. The sample has roughly 99,000 clones, 84% seen once. The sample was CD8+ T cells sorted from blood, taken at week 24, from a patient treated with tofacitinib. These receptors came from a human donor with alopecia areata. CDR3s include the opening cysteine and the closing phenylalanine or tryptophan. The D gene is left open where the match is weak. Size is stated for part of the rows, as once, few or many counts, or as a class when the clone is expanded.

v_gene: TRBV5-1; d_gene: .; j_gene: TRBJ2-7; abundance: .; CDR3nt: TGCGCCAGCAGCCCCACCGGACGAATTACCGAGCAGTACTTC; CDR3aa: CASSPTGRITEQYF
v_gene: TRBV19; d_gene: TRBD1; j_gene: TRBJ2-7; abundance: .; CDR3nt: TGTGCCAGTAGTCCGGGACAGCTGCCATCCTACGAGCAGTACTTC; CDR3aa: CASSPGQLPSYEQYF
v_gene: TRBV27; d_gene: TRBD2; j_gene: TRBJ2-5; abundance: .; CDR3nt: TGTGCCAGCAGTTTATGGTCCGGGGGGGCTGGGGAGACCCAGTACTTC; CDR3aa: CASSLWSGGAGETQYF
v_gene: TRBV4-3; d_gene: TRBD2; j_gene: TRBJ2-3; abundance: .; CDR3nt: TGCGCCAGCAGCCAAGAAGTAGCGGGGGCGGCAGATACGCAGTATTTT; CDR3aa: CASSQEVAGAADTQYF
v_gene: TRBV7-2; d_gene: TRBD2; j_gene: TRBJ2-1; abundance: .; CDR3nt: TGTGCCAGCAGCCTCCTAGCGGGAAGCTCCTACAATGAGCAGTTCTTC; CDR3aa: CASSLLAGSSYNEQFF
v_gene: TRBV2; d_gene: TRBD1; j_gene: TRBJ2-2; abundance: .; CDR3nt: TGTGCCAGCAGGGGACAGCCCAACACCGGGGAGCTGTTTTTT; CDR3aa: CASRGQPNTGELFF
v_gene: TRBV6-5; d_gene: .; j_gene: TRBJ2-1; abundance: .; CDR3nt: TGTGCCAGCAGTTACGGCGGTCTGGGAGGCCACAATGAGCAGTTCTTC; CDR3aa: CASSYGGLGGHNEQFF
v_gene: TRBV6-5; d_gene: TRBD2; j_gene: TRBJ2-5; abundance: once; CDR3nt: TGTGCCAGCACGGCTAGCGGGGGAACACAAGAGACCCAGTACTTC; CDR3aa: CASTASGGTQETQYF
v_gene: TRBV7-9; d_gene: .; j_gene: TRBJ2-7; abundance: .; CDR3nt: TGTGCCAGCAGCTTGGAGGACAATTTTGAAGAGCAGTACTTC; CDR3aa: CASSLEDNFEEQYF
v_gene: TRBV5-1; d_gene: .; j_gene: TRBJ2-5; abundance: .; CDR3nt: TGCGCCAGCAGCCCCTACCGGGGGGCCCAAGAGACCCAGTACTTC; CDR3aa: CASSPYRGAQETQYF
v_gene: TRBV7-3; d_gene: TRBD1; j_gene: TRBJ2-2; abundance: .; CDR3nt: TGTGCCAGCAGCTCTATGGGGACAGGGTCCACCGGGGAGCTGTTTTTT; CDR3aa: CASSSMGTGSTGELFF
v_gene: TRBV6-5; d_gene: TRBD1; j_gene: TRBJ2-4; abundance: .; CDR3nt: TGTGCCAGCAGTACTGGGACAGGGAAAAACATTCAGTACTTC; CDR3aa: CASSTGTGKNIQYF
v_gene: TRBV2; d_gene: .; j_gene: TRBJ2-2; abundance: .; CDR3nt: TGTGCCAGCGGATTACGGACGGTTAACACCGGGGAGCTGTTTTTT; CDR3aa: CASGLRTVNTGELFF
v_gene: TRBV7-9; d_gene: TRBD1; j_gene: TRBJ2-1; abundance: .; CDR3nt: TGTGCCAGCAGCGGAACGCAGGACAGGTACAATGAGCAGTTCTTC; CDR3aa: CASSGTQDRYNEQFF
v_gene: TRBV29-1; d_gene: TRBD2; j_gene: TRBJ2-1; abundance: .; CDR3nt: TGCAGCGTTGAAGACGGACTAGCGGGGGGGGTAGTGGACAATGAGCAGTTCTTC; CDR3aa: CSVEDGLAGGVVDNEQFF
v_gene: TRBV7-8; d_gene: .; j_gene: TRBJ2-7; abundance: .; CDR3nt: TGTGCCAGCAGCTTATTCTGGGGCTACGAGCAGTACTTC; CDR3aa: CASSLFWGYEQYF
v_gene: TRBV29-1; d_gene: .; j_gene: TRBJ2-3; abundance: .; CDR3nt: TGCAGCTCTGGGGACCCGGGCCTCGGGCCAGATACGCAGTATTTT; CDR3aa: CSSGDPGLGPDTQYF
v_gene: TRBV2; d_gene: .; j_gene: TRBJ2-7; abundance: .; CDR3nt: TGTGCCAGCTCCGCCACCGCCGGGACCAACTACGAGCAGTACTTC; CDR3aa: CASSATAGTNYEQYF
v_gene: TRBV7-2; d_gene: .; j_gene: TRBJ2-7; abundance: .; CDR3nt: TGTGCCAGCAGCTTAGGGGCCTACGAGCAGTACTTC; CDR3aa: CASSLGAYEQYF
v_gene: TRBV30; d_gene: TRBD2; j_gene: TRBJ2-2; abundance: few; CDR3nt: TGTGCCTGGACTCCGGGACTAGGGAGCGCCGGGGAGCTGTTTTTT; CDR3aa: CAWTPGLGSAGELFF
v_gene: TRBV19; d_gene: TRBD2; j_gene: TRBJ2-5; abundance: once; CDR3nt: TGTGCCAGTAGTCTTAGACTAGCCGGCAGGGAGACCCAGTACTTC; CDR3aa: CASSLRLAGRETQYF
v_gene: TRBV30; d_gene: .; j_gene: TRBJ2-7; abundance: .; CDR3nt: TGTGCCTGGAGTGTCCCATGGCAGGTTTACGAGCAGTACTTC; CDR3aa: CAWSVPWQVYEQYF
v_gene: TRBV15; d_gene: .; j_gene: TRBJ1-1; abundance: once; CDR3nt: TGTGCCACCAGCAGGGGAAAAACTGTACAGGGATCCACTGAAGCTTTCTTT; CDR3aa: CATSRGKTVQGSTEAFF
v_gene: TRBV27; d_gene: .; j_gene: TRBJ1-2; abundance: .; CDR3nt: TGTGCCAGCAGTTATACGGACCGCTTAGGCTACACCTTC; CDR3aa: CASSYTDRLGYTF
v_gene: TRBV7-9; d_gene: .; j_gene: TRBJ1-2; abundance: once; CDR3nt: TGTGCCAGCAGCTTAGGCGAGGCTGGCTACACCTTC; CDR3aa: CASSLGEAGYTF
v_gene: TRBV4-2; d_gene: TRBD2; j_gene: TRBJ2-3; abundance: .; CDR3nt: TGTGCCAGCAGCCCCCTAGCGGGGGTCACAGATACGCAGTATTTT; CDR3aa: CASSPLAGVTDTQYF
v_gene: TRBV11-2; d_gene: .; j_gene: TRBJ1-4; abundance: .; CDR3nt: TGTGCCAGCAGCTTAGTGGGTGAAAAACTGTTTTTT; CDR3aa: CASSLVGEKLFF
v_gene: TRBV29-1; d_gene: .; j_gene: TRBJ2-1; abundance: once; CDR3nt: TGCAGCGTTGAAGAAGCCTACAATGAGCAGTTCTTC; CDR3aa: CSVEEAYNEQFF
v_gene: TRBV7-9; d_gene: .; j_gene: TRBJ1-4; abundance: .; CDR3nt: TGTGCCAGCAGCTTGGACAGCAGAGATGAAAAACTGTTTTTT; CDR3aa: CASSLDSRDEKLFF
v_gene: TRBV6-5; d_gene: .; j_gene: TRBJ1-1; abundance: .; CDR3nt: TGTGCCAGCAGTTACTCGCCCTCCCAATTTCTTGAAGCTTTCTTT; CDR3aa: CASSYSPSQFLEAFF
v_gene: TRBV5-4; d_gene: .; j_gene: TRBJ1-6; abundance: .; CDR3nt: TGTGCCAGCACGGACGGAAAGGGCTCACCCCTCCACTTT; CDR3aa: CASTDGKGSPLHF
v_gene: TRBV7-2; d_gene: .; j_gene: TRBJ2-1; abundance: .; CDR3nt: TGTGCCAGCAGCTTAGCGGGGGGCACTGAGCAGTTCTTC; CDR3aa: CASSLAGGTEQFF
v_gene: TRBV5-1; d_gene: .; j_gene: TRBJ2-7; abundance: .; CDR3nt: TGCGCCAGCAGCCCTGATGACAGTCAACCCTACGAGCAGTACTTC; CDR3aa: CASSPDDSQPYEQYF
v_gene: TRBV19; d_gene: TRBD1; j_gene: TRBJ2-2; abundance: .; CDR3nt: TGTGCCAGTAGTGCCCCGGACAGGGTTGACGGGGAGCTGTTTTTT; CDR3aa: CASSAPDRVDGELFF
v_gene: TRBV6-5; d_gene: TRBD1; j_gene: TRBJ2-7; abundance: .; CDR3nt: TGTGCCAGCAGTTACTCAGGACAGGGTTGGTACGAGCAGTACTTC; CDR3aa: CASSYSGQGWYEQYF
v_gene: TRBV5-6; d_gene: .; j_gene: TRBJ2-1; abundance: .; CDR3nt: TGTGCCAGCAGCTATGACCTGGGCTCCTACAATGAGCAGTTCTTC; CDR3aa: CASSYDLGSYNEQFF
v_gene: TRBV4-2; d_gene: TRBD2; j_gene: TRBJ2-5; abundance: once; CDR3nt: TGTGCCAGCAGCCAAGACGGGGGGGCAGGTGAGACCCAGTACTTC; CDR3aa: CASSQDGGAGETQYF
v_gene: TRBV29-1; d_gene: .; j_gene: TRBJ2-7; abundance: .; CDR3nt: TGCAGCGCCCTCGATGGGTTCAGGACCTACGAGCAGTACTTC; CDR3aa: CSALDGFRTYEQYF
v_gene: TRBV7-6; d_gene: TRBD1; j_gene: TRBJ2-5; abundance: few; CDR3nt: TGTGCCAGCAGCTCTGGACAGGGACTGGAGACCCAGTACTTC; CDR3aa: CASSSGQGLETQYF
v_gene: TRBV9; d_gene: TRBD2; j_gene: TRBJ2-5; abundance: .; CDR3nt: TGTGCCAGCAGCCCCGGGTCTACCGGGAGGCAAGAGACCCAGTACTTC; CDR3aa: CASSPGSTGRQETQYF
v_gene: TRBV4-3; d_gene: .; j_gene: TRBJ2-5; abundance: .; CDR3nt: TGCGCCAGCAGACAAGGGACACCGTACCAAGAGACCCAGTACTTC; CDR3aa: CASRQGTPYQETQYF
v_gene: TRBV9; d_gene: .; j_gene: TRBJ1-2; abundance: .; CDR3nt: TGTGCCAGCAGCGTCGAGGGTACTAACTATGGCTACACCTTC; CDR3aa: CASSVEGTNYGYTF
v_gene: TRBV19; d_gene: .; j_gene: TRBJ2-2; abundance: .; CDR3nt: TGTGCCAGTCAGTCTACCGGGGAGCTGTTTTTT; CDR3aa: CASQSTGELFF
v_gene: TRBV5-6; d_gene: .; j_gene: TRBJ2-1; abundance: many; CDR3nt: TGTGCCAGCAGCTTGGAGGTGGGTGACTCGGCATACAATGAGCAGTTCTTC; CDR3aa: CASSLEVGDSAYNEQFF
v_gene: TRBV29-1; d_gene: .; j_gene: TRBJ1-1; abundance: .; CDR3nt: TGCAGCGTTGAAGTGAATTACAGCTTGAACACTGAAGCTTTCTTT; CDR3aa: CSVEVNYSLNTEAFF
v_gene: TRBV7-9; d_gene: .; j_gene: TRBJ1-1; abundance: .; CDR3nt: TGTGCCAGCAGCTCCAACCCAGAAGCTTTCTTT; CDR3aa: CASSSNPEAFF
v_gene: TRBV10-3; d_gene: .; j_gene: TRBJ2-4; abundance: .; CDR3nt: TGTGCCATCAGTGAGGGCCCCGCCTCCCAAAACATTCAGTACTTC; CDR3aa: CAISEGPASQNIQYF
v_gene: TRBV7-9; d_gene: .; j_gene: TRBJ2-5; abundance: .; CDR3nt: TGTGCCAGCAGACTACAGGCAGGGACCCAGTACTTC; CDR3aa: CASRLQAGTQYF
v_gene: TRBV9; d_gene: .; j_gene: TRBJ2-3; abundance: .; CDR3nt: TGTGCCAGCAGCGTTAGGGGGGGAAGCACAGATACGCAGTATTTT; CDR3aa: CASSVRGGSTDTQYF
v_gene: TRBV4-1; d_gene: .; j_gene: TRBJ2-7; abundance: .; CDR3nt: TGCGCCAGCAGCCTTTCAAGCGGCCTAAACCCCTACGAGCAGTACTTC; CDR3aa: CASSLSSGLNPYEQYF
v_gene: TRBV4-1; d_gene: TRBD1; j_gene: TRBJ2-1; abundance: .; CDR3nt: TGCGCCAGCAGCCTGACAGGGCGAGGTGAGCAGTTCTTC; CDR3aa: CASSLTGRGEQFF
v_gene: TRBV5-1; d_gene: .; j_gene: TRBJ1-2; abundance: once; CDR3nt: TGCGCCAGCAGCCCAAAGGGGGTCGGTAGTGGCTACACCTTC; CDR3aa: CASSPKGVGSGYTF
v_gene: TRBV2; d_gene: .; j_gene: TRBJ1-2; abundance: .; CDR3nt: TGTGCCAGCAGTGAAATAGTCGAAGCGAGTAACGGCTACACCTTC; CDR3aa: CASSEIVEASNGYTF
v_gene: TRBV7-2; d_gene: TRBD2; j_gene: TRBJ2-5; abundance: .; CDR3nt: TGTGCCAGCAGCTTAGAACTAGCGGAAGAGACCCAGTACTTC; CDR3aa: CASSLELAEETQYF
v_gene: TRBV7-9; d_gene: .; j_gene: TRBJ2-5; abundance: .; CDR3nt: TGTGCCAGCAGGACTGACTGGGCGGAGACCCAGTACTTC; CDR3aa: CASRTDWAETQYF
v_gene: TRBV7-9; d_gene: TRBD2; j_gene: TRBJ2-3; abundance: .; CDR3nt: TGTGCCAGCAGCCCCGCCCTAGCGGGGCCTAGCACAGATACGCAGTATTTT; CDR3aa: CASSPALAGPSTDTQYF
v_gene: TRBV9; d_gene: TRBD1; j_gene: TRBJ2-7; abundance: .; CDR3nt: TGTGCCAGCAGCCTCCGGACAGGGGGCGACGAGCAGTACTTC; CDR3aa: CASSLRTGGDEQYF
v_gene: TRBV7-9; d_gene: .; j_gene: TRBJ1-2; abundance: .; CDR3nt: TGTGCCAGCAGCTTGTCTACAGGGTACTATGGCTACACCTTC; CDR3aa: CASSLSTGYYGYTF
v_gene: TRBV4-3; d_gene: TRBD1; j_gene: TRBJ1-6; abundance: .; CDR3nt: TGCGCCAGCAGCCAAGAGGCAGGGGGGTATAATTCACCCCTCCACTTT; CDR3aa: CASSQEAGGYNSPLHF